This T cell receptor (beta chain) stems from a study of cytomegalovirus exposure and HLA in healthy donors. Researchers ran the PCR with 60 Vbeta and 13 Jbeta primers. Libraries were prepared by immunoSEQ multiplex PCR; TCRdb keeps only in-frame clonotypes and omits some of them. In the table there are tens of thousands of clones, roughly 88% of which are singletons. Samples came from healthy bone marrow donors. The CDR3 covers 15 residues. Material: PBMCs. The sequence came from a man between 65 and 80 years old in good health and CMV-seropositive. The chain uses TRBV1 and TRBJ2-3; TRBD2 is taken as the D call from the table, unchecked against the DNA. TRBV1 is recorded as a pseudogene. CDR3: CTSSSVAESTDTQYF. CDR3 coding DNA: TGCACCAGCAGTTCTGTAGCGGAGAGCACAGATACGCAGTATTTT.